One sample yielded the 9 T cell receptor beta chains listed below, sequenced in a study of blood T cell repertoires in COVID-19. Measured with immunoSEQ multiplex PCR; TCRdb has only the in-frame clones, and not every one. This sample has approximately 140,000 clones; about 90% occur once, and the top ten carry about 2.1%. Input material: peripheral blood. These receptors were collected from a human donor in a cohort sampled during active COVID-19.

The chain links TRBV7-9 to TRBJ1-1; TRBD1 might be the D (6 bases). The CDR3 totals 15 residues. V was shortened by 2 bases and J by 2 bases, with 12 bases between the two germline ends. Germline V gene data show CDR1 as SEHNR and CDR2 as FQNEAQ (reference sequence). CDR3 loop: CASSLRAGANTEAFF. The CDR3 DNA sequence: TGTGCCAGCAGCTTAAGGGCGGGGGCTAACACTGAAGCTTTCTTT.

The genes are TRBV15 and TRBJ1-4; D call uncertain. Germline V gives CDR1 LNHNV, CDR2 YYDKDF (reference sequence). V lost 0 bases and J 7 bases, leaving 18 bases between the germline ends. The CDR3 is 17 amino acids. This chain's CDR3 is CATSREGSPSQTEKLFF. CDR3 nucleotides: TGTGCCACCAGCAGAGAGGGGAGCCCCAGCCAGACTGAAAAACTGTTTTTT.

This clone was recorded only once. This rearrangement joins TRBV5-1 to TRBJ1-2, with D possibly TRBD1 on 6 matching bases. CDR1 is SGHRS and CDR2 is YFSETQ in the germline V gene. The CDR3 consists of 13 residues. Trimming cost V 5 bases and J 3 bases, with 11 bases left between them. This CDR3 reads CASRQGDDYGYTF. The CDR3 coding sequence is TGCGCCAGCAGACAGGGTGACGACTATGGCTACACCTTC.

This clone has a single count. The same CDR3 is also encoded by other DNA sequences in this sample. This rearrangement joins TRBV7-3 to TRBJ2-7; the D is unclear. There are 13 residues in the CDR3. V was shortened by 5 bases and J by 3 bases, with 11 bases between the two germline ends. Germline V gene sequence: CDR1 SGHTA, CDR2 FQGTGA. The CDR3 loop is CASSPGPGYEQYF. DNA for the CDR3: TGTGCCAGCAGCCCTGGCCCGGGCTACGAGCAGTACTTC.

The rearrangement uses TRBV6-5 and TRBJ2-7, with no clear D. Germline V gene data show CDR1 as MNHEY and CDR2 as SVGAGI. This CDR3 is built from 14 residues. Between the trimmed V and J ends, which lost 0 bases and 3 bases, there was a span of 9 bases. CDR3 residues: CASSYSSEFYEQYF. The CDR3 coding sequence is TGTGCCAGCAGTTACTCGAGCGAGTTCTACGAGCAGTACTTC.

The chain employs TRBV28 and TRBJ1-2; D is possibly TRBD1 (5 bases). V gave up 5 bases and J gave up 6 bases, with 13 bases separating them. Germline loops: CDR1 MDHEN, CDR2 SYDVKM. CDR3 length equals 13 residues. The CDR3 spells CASSPRRGHGYTF. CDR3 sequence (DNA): TGTGCCAGCAGTCCCAGGAGGGGCCATGGCTACACCTTC.

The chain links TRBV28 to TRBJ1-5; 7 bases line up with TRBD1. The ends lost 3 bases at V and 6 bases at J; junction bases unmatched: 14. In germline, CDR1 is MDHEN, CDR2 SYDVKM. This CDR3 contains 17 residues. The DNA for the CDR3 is TGTGCCAGCAGTTTTAGGCGAATAGGACAGGTAGCTCAGCCCCAGCATTTT. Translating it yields CASSFRRIGQVAQPQHF.

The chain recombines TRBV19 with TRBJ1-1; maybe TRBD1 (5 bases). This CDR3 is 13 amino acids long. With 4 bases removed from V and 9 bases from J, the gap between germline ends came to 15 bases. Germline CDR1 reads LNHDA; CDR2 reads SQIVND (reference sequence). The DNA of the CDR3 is TGTGCCAGTAGTAGGGGCTCGACAGACCAAGCTTTCTTT. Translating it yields CASSRGSTDQAFF.

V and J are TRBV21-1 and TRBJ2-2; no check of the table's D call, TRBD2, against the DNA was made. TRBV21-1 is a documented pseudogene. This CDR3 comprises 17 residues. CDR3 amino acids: CASSKLDPSASTGELFF. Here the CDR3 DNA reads TGTGCCAGCAGCAAACTAGACCCTAGCGCGAGTACCGGGGAGCTGTTTTTT.